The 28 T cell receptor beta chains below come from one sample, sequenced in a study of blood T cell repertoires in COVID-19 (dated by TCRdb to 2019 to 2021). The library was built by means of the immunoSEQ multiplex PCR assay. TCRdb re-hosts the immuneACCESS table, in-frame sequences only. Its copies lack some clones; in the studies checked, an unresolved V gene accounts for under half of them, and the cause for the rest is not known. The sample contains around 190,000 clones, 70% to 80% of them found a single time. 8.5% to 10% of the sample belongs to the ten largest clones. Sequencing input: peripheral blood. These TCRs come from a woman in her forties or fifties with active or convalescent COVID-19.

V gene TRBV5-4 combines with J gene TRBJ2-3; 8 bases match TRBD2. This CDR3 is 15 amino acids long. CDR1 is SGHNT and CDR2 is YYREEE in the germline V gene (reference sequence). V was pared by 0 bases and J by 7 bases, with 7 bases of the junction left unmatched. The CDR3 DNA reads TGTGCCAGCAGCTTGGGGGGGACTAGGTTAAATACGCAGTATTTT. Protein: CASSLGGTRLNTQYF.

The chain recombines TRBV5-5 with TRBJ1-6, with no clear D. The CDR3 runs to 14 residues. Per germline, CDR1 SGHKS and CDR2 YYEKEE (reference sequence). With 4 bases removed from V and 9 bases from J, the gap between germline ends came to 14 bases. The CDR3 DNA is TGTGCCAGCAGCCCGGCGGGTTCTGGTTCACCCCTCCACTTT. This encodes CASSPAGSGSPLHF.

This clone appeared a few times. In nucleotides, the CDR3 is TGTGCCTGGAGTGGACAGCTTGCTAACTATGGCTACACCTTC. Its protein is CAWSGQLANYGYTF. The chain combines TRBV30 with TRBJ1-2; possible D gene TRBD1, 5 bases. The CDR3 consists of 14 residues. The ends were cut back, 1 base at V and 0 bases at J, with 9 bases in the middle. CDR1 GTSNPN and CDR2 SVGIG come from the germline V gene (reference sequence).

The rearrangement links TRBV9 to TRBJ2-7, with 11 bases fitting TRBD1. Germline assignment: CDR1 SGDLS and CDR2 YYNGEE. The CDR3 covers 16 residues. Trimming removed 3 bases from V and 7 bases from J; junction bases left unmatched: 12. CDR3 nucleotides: TGTGCCAGCAGCGCCGAGCTTGGACAGGGGGCGAGAGAGCAGTACTTC. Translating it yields CASSAELGQGAREQYF.

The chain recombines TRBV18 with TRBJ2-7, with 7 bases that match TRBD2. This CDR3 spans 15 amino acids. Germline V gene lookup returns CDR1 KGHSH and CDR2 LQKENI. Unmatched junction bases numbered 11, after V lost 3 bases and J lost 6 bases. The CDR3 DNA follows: TGTGCCAGCTCACCTCTCGGGGCGGGGGAAGCCGAGCAGTACTTC. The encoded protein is CASSPLGAGEAEQYF.

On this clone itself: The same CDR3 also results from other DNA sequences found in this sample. The DNA for the CDR3 is TGTGCCAGCAGTTTATACAGGGATCAGCCCCAGCATTTT. As protein: CASSLYRDQPQHF. This rearrangement joins TRBV28 to TRBJ1-5, with D possibly matching TRBD1 (6 bases). Germline V gene sequence: CDR1 MDHEN, CDR2 SYDVKM. The CDR3 loop spans 13 amino acids. Between the trimmed V and J ends, which lost 1 base and 5 bases, there was a span of 6 bases.

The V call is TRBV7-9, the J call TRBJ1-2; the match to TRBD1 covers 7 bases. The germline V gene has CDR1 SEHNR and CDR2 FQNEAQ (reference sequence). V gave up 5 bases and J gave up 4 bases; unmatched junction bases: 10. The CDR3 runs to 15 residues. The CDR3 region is CASSRDGTASYGYTF. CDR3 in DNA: TGTGCCAGCAGCCGAGACGGGACAGCTAGCTATGGCTACACCTTC.

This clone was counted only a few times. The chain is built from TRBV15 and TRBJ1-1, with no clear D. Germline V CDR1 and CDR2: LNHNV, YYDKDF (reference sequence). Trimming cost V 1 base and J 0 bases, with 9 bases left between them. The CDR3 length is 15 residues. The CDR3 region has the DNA TGTGCCACCAGCAGAGCTAGGTTAGTGAACACTGAAGCTTTCTTT. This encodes CATSRARLVNTEAFF.

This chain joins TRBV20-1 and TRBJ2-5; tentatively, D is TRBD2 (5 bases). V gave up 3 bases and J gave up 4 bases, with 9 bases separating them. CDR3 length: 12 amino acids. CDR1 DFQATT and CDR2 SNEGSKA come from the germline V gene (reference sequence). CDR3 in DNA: TGCAGTGCTAGTCGCGGACTAGAGACCCAGTACTTC. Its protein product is CSASRGLETQYF.

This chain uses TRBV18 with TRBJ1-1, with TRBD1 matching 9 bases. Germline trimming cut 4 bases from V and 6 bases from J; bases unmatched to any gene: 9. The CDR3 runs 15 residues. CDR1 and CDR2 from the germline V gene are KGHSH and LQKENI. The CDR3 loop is CASSHRQGDVAEAFF. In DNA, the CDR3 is TGTGCCAGCTCACACCGACAGGGGGACGTTGCTGAAGCTTTCTTT.

The DNA for the CDR3 is TGTGCCAGCTACAAGCGGGGGGTCCAAGAGACCCAGTACTTC. It yields the protein CASYKRGVQETQYF. This chain connects TRBV6-4 to TRBJ2-5; 9 bases agree with TRBD2. Per germline, CDR1 MRHNA and CDR2 SNTAGT. V lost 8 bases, J lost 1 base, and 5 bases stayed unmatched. The CDR3 runs 14 residues.

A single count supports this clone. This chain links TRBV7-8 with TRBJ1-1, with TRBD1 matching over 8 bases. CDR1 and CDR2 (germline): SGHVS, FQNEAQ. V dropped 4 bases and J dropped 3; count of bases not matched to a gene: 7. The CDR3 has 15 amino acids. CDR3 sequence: CASSSKDRVYTEAFF. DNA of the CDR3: TGTGCCAGCAGCTCAAAGGACAGGGTCTACACTGAAGCTTTCTTT.

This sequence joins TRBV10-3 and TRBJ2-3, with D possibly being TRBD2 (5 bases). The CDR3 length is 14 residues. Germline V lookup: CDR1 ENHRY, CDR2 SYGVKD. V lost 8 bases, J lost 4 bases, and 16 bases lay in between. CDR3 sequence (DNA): TGTGCCATCGAAGACACGAGGGCAGCAGATACGCAGTATTTT. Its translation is CAIEDTRAADTQYF.

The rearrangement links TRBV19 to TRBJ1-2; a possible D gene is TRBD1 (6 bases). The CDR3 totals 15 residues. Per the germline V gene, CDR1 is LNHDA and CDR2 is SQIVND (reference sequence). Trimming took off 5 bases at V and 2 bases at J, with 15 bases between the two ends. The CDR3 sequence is CASSGTHRVNYGYTF. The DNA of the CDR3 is TGTGCCAGTAGTGGGACCCACAGGGTAAACTATGGCTACACCTTC.

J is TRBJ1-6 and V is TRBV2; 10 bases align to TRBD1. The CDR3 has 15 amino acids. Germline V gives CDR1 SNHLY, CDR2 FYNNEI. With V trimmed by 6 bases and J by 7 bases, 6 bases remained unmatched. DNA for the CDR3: TGTGCCAGCAGCCTAGGACAGGGGGACAATTCACCCCTCCACTTT. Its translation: CASSLGQGDNSPLHF.

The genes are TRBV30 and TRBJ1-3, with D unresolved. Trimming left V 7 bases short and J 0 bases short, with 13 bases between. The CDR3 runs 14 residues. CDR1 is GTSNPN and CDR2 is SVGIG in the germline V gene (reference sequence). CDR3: CAYHQESSGNTIYF. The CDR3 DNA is TGTGCCTACCACCAGGAATCCTCTGGAAACACCATATATTTT.

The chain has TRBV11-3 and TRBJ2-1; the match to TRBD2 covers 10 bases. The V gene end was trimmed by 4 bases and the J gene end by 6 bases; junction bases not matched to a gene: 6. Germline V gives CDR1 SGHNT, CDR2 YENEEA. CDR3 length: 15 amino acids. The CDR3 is CASSSKRGGLNEQFF. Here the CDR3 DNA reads TGTGCCAGCAGCTCGAAGCGGGGGGGCCTCAATGAGCAGTTCTTC.

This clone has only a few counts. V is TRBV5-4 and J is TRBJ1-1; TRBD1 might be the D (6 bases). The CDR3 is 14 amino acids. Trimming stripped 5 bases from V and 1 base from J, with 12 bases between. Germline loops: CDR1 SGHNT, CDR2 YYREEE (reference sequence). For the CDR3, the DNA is TGTGCCAGCAGTTATGACAGGACGAACACTGAAGCTTTCTTT. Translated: CASSYDRTNTEAFF.

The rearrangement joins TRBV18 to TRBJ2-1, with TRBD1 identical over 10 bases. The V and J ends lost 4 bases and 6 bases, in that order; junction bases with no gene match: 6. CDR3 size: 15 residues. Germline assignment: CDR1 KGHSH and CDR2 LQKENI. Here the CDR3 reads CASSRPGTGANEQFF. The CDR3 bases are TGTGCCAGCTCACGTCCCGGGACAGGGGCCAATGAGCAGTTCTTC.

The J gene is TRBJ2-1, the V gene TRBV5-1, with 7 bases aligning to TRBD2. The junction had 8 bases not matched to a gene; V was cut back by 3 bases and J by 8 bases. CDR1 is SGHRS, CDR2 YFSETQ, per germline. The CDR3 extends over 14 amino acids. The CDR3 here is CASSWSGGGYEQFF. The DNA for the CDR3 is TGCGCCAGCAGCTGGTCGGGGGGTGGTTATGAGCAGTTCTTC.

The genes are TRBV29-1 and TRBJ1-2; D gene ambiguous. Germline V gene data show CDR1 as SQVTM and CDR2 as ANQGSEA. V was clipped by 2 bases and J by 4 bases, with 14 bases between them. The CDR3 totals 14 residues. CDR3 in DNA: TGCAGCGTTGAATGGGTCGACGAGGTCTATGGCTACACCTTC. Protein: CSVEWVDEVYGYTF.

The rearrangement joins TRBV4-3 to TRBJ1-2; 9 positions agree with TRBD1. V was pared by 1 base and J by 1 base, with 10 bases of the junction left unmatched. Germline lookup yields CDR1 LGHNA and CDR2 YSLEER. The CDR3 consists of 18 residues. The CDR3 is CASSQGGAGQGGNYGYTF. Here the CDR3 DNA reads TGCGCCAGCAGCCAAGGAGGGGCGGGACAGGGCGGTAACTATGGCTACACCTTC.

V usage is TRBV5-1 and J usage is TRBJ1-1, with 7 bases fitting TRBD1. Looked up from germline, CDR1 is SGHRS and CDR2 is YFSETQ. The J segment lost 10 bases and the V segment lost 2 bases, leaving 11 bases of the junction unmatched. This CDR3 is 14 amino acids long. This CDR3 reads CASSFLTGSRVAFF. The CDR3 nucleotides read TGCGCCAGCAGCTTCCTGACAGGGTCCAGAGTAGCTTTCTTT.

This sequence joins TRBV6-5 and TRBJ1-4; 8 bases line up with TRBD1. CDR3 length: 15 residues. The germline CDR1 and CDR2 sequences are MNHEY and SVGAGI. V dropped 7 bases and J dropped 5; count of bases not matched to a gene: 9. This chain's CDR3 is CASKVDRGPNEKLFF. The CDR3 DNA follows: TGTGCCAGCAAGGTCGACAGGGGCCCGAATGAAAAACTGTTTTTT.

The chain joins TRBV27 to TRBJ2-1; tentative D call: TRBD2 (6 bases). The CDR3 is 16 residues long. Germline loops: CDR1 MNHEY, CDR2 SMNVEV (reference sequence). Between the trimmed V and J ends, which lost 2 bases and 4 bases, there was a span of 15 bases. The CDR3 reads CASSLGAGTAYNEQFF. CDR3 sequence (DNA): TGTGCCAGCAGTTTAGGGGCCGGGACTGCGTACAATGAGCAGTTCTTC.

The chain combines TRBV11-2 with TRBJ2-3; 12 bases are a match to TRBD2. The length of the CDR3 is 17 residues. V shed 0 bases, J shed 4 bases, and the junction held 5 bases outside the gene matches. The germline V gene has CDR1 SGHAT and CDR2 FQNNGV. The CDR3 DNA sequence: TGTGCCAGCAGCTTAGATAGGCTAGCGGGAGGGGCAGATACGCAGTATTTT. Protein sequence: CASSLDRLAGGADTQYF.

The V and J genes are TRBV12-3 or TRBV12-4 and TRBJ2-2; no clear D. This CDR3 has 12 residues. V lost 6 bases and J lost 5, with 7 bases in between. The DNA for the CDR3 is TGTGCCAGCAGCTCGTCGACCGGGGAGCTGTTTTTT. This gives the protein CASSSSTGELFF.

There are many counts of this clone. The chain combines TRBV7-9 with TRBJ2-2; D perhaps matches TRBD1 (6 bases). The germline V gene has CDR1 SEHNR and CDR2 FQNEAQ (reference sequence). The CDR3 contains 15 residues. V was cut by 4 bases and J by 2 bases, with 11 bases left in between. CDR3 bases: TGTGCCAGCAGCTGGCACAGGGTCAACACCGGGGAGCTGTTTTTT. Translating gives CASSWHRVNTGELFF.